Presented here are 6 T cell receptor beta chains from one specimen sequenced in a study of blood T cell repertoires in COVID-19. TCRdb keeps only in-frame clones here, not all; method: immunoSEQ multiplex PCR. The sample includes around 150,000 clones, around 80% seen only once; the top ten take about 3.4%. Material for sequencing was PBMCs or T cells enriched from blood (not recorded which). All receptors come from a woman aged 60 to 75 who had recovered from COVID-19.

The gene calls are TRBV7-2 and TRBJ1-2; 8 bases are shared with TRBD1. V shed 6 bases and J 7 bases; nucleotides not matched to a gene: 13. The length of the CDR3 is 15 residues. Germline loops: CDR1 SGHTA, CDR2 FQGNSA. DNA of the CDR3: TGTGCCAGCAGATGGACAGGGCCCACTCTTGGTGGCTACACCTTC. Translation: CASRWTGPTLGGYTF.

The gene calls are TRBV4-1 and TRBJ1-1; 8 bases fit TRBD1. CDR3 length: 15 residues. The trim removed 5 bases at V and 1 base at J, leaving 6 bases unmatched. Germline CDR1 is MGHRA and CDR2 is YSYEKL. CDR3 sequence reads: CASSGVGTGNTEAFF. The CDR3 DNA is TGCGCCAGCAGCGGCGTCGGGACAGGGAACACTGAAGCTTTCTTT.

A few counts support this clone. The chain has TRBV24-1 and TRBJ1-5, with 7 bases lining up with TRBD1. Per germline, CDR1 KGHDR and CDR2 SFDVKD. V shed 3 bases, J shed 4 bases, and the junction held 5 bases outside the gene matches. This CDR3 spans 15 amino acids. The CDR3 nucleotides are TGTGCCACCAGTGATACCGGGACAGAGAATCAGCCCCAGCATTTT. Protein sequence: CATSDTGTENQPQHF.

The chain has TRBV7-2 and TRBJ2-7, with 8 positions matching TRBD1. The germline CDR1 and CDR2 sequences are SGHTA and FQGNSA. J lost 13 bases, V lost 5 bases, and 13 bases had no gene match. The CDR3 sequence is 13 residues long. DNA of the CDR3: TGTGCCAGCAGCGAGAGGACAGGGACCCCGCTTTACTTC. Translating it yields CASSERTGTPLYF. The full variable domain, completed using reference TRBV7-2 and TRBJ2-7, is GAGVSQSPSNKVTEKGKDVELRCDPISGHTALYWYRQSLGQGLEFLIYFQGNSAPDKSGLPSDRFSAERTGGSVSTLTIQRTQQEDSAVYLCASSERTGTPLYFGPGTRLTVT.

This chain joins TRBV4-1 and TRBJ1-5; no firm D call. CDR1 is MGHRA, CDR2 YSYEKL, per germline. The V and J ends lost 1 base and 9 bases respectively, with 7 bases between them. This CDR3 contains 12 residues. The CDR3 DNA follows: TGCGCCAGCAGCCAAGGGAACAGGCCCCAGCATTTT. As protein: CASSQGNRPQHF.

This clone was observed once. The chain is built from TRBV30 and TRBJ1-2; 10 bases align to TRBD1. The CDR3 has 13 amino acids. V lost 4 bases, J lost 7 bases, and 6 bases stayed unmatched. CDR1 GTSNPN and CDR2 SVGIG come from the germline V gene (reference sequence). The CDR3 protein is CAWTAGTGVGYTF. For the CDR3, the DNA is TGTGCCTGGACCGCCGGGACAGGGGTTGGCTACACCTTC.